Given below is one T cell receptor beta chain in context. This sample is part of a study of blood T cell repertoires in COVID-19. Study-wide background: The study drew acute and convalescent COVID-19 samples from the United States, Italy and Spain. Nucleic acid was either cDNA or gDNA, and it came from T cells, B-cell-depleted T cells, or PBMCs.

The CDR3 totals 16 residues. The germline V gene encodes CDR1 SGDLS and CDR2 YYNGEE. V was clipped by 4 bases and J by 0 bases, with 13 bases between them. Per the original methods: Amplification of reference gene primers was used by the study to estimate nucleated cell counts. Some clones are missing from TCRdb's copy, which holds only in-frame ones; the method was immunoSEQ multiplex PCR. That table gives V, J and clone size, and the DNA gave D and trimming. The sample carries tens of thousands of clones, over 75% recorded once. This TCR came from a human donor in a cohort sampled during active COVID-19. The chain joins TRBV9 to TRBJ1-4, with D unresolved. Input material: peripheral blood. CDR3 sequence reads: CASSPRTGATNEKLFF. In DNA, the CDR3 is TGTGCCAGCAGCCCGAGGACTGGAGCAACTAATGAAAAACTGTTTTTT.